Below are 24 T cell receptor beta chains sequenced from a single sample in a study of identical twins. One entry per CDR3 protein, called by TCRdb with MiXCR from the 5' RACE reads. The table shows hundreds of thousands of distinct CDR3 sequences, with 8.5% to 9.5% occurring only once. A further study also used this sample, focusing on yellow fever vaccine responses in identical twins.

The sequenced material came from PBMCs. The receptors come from a woman younger than 30 in good health.

The chain couples TRBV7-9 to TRBJ2-1; possible D gene TRBD2, 6 bases. The CDR3 loop spans 17 amino acids. Deletions cut 5 bases from V and 0 bases from J, with 17 bases between. Germline V lookup: CDR1 SEHNR, CDR2 FQNEAQ (reference sequence). CDR3 nucleotide sequence: TGTGCCAGCAGCCCTCCCGACGGGGGAAGCTCCTACAATGAGCAGTTCTTC. The encoded protein is CASSPPDGGSSYNEQFF.

The V call is TRBV3-1, the J call TRBJ2-7; D gene uncertain. Germline V lookup: CDR1 LGHDT, CDR2 YNNKEL (reference sequence). The CDR3 length is 15 residues. V was clipped by 1 base and J by 2 bases, with 12 bases between them. The CDR3 here is CASSQAVRVPYEQYF. Here the CDR3 DNA reads TGTGCCAGCAGCCAAGCGGTCCGGGTACCCTACGAGCAGTACTTC.

CDR3 in DNA: TGTGCCAGCAGTGCGGCCTCGACGAGGCGGGGAAATCAGCCCCAGCATTTT. Its protein is CASSAASTRRGNQPQHF. The chain employs TRBV28 and TRBJ1-5; no firm D call. V dropped 5 bases and J dropped 4 bases, with 21 bases sitting between them. This CDR3 has 17 amino acids. Per germline, CDR1 MDHEN and CDR2 SYDVKM.

This clonotype has a handful of counts. The J gene is TRBJ2-7, the V gene TRBV12-3 or TRBV12-4, with TRBD2 identical over 12 bases. This CDR3 spans 15 amino acids. V lost 7 bases and J lost 5; bases outside the gene matches: 9. CDR3 DNA: TGTGCCAGCATCCCCGGGACTAGCGGGTTCCACGAGCAGTACTTC. As protein: CASIPGTSGFHEQYF.

This clonotype was counted a few times. The genes are TRBV19 and TRBJ2-2, with D unclear. V was clipped by 5 bases and J by 2 bases, with 6 bases between them. The CDR3 consists of 13 residues. CDR1 LNHDA and CDR2 SQIVND come from the germline V gene (reference sequence). CDR3 DNA: TGTGCCAGTAGTGAAAGAAACACCGGGGAGCTGTTTTTT. Its translation is CASSERNTGELFF.

This clonotype was seen more than once but under ten times. This sequence joins TRBV10-2 and TRBJ2-3; D gene uncertain. The V end was cut by 4 bases, the J end by 2 bases, with 13 bases between. Germline V CDR1 and CDR2: WSHSY, SAAADI. The CDR3 consists of 15 residues. CDR3 sequence: CASSAIDSATDTQYF. In nucleotides, the CDR3 is TGCGCCAGCAGTGCGATCGACTCCGCCACAGATACGCAGTATTTT.

This clonotype was seen ten or more times. This chain connects TRBV6-1 to TRBJ1-1; 12 nucleotides agree with TRBD1. This CDR3 has 15 residues. Germline V gene data show CDR1 as MNHNS and CDR2 as SASEGT. After removal of 5 bases from V and 5 bases from J, the junction contained 6 bases not matched to a gene. The CDR3 region is CASSPGDRGRTEAFF. The CDR3 DNA reads as TGTGCCAGCAGTCCAGGGGACAGGGGGCGGACTGAAGCTTTCTTT.

This clonotype was detected only a few times. This CDR3 is CASSQETQGAYEQYF. In DNA, the CDR3 is TGCGCCAGCAGCCAAGAAACACAGGGGGCCTACGAGCAGTACTTC. The V and J genes are TRBV4-3 and TRBJ2-7, with 8 bases matching TRBD1. In germline, CDR1 is LGHNA, CDR2 YSLEER. V lost 0 bases and J lost 2; bases outside the gene matches: 3. CDR3 length equals 15 residues.

This sequence joins TRBV20-1 and TRBJ2-1; D is unclear. Germline loops: CDR1 DFQATT, CDR2 SNEGSKA (reference sequence). This CDR3 spans 11 amino acids. V was pared by 3 bases and J by 8 bases, with 8 bases between. This CDR3 reads CSASPEYEQFF. The DNA for the CDR3 is TGCAGTGCTAGCCCCGAATATGAGCAGTTCTTC.

The chain joins TRBV9 to TRBJ2-5; no clear D gene. Trimming pared 0 bases from V and 1 base from J, leaving 7 bases between. CDR3 length equals 14 residues. Germline-derived CDR1 and CDR2 are SGDLS and YYNGEE. The CDR3 reads CASSVGASQETQYF. CDR3 DNA sequence: TGTGCCAGCAGCGTAGGTGCTAGCCAAGAGACCCAGTACTTC.

This clonotype was recorded at least ten times. The chain is built from TRBV12-3 or TRBV12-4 and TRBJ1-2; 9 bases line up with TRBD1. The V and J ends lost 6 bases and 4 bases, in that order; junction bases with no gene match: 6. The CDR3 totals 14 residues. CDR3 sequence reads: CASRATGGAYGYTF. The CDR3 DNA reads TGTGCCAGCAGGGCAACAGGGGGCGCCTATGGCTACACCTTC.

This clonotype was detected a few times. This chain connects TRBV28 to TRBJ2-4; D perhaps matches TRBD2 (5 bases). V lost 6 bases and J 7 bases, leaving 13 bases between the germline ends. Per germline, CDR1 MDHEN and CDR2 SYDVKM. This CDR3 contains 13 residues. In nucleotides, the CDR3 is TGTGCCAGCAGGAACAACCGGGGTAACATTCAGTACTTC. Its protein is CASRNNRGNIQYF. Variable domain in full (rest from reference TRBV28 and TRBJ2-4): DVKVTQSSRYLVKRTGEKVFLECVQDMDHENMFWYRQDPGLGLRLIYFSYDVKMKEKGDIPEGYSVSREKKERFSLILESASTNQTSMYLCASRNNRGNIQYFGAGTRLSVL.

The sample holds a few counts of this clonotype. The V gene is TRBV11-1, the J gene TRBJ2-7; possibly TRBD1 or TRBD2 for D (5 bases each). The ends were cut back, 4 bases at V and 5 bases at J, with 18 bases in the middle. CDR3 size: 15 residues. CDR1 is SGHAT and CDR2 is FQDESV in the germline V gene (reference sequence). The CDR3 DNA sequence: TGTGCCAGCAGCTCGACACCGGGACGTCTGGACGAGCAGTACTTC. Translated: CASSSTPGRLDEQYF.

This clonotype was counted between two and nine times. This chain connects TRBV12-3 or TRBV12-4 to TRBJ1-1; D uncertain. The CDR3 contains 14 residues. Trimming took off 3 bases at V and 3 bases at J, with 11 bases between the two ends. This CDR3 reads CASSFSGMDTEAFF. The CDR3 DNA reads as TGTGCCAGCAGTTTTTCAGGTATGGACACTGAAGCTTTCTTT.

Only a few counts were recorded for this clonotype. The gene calls are TRBV2 and TRBJ1-5, with D uncertain. CDR1 SNHLY and CDR2 FYNNEI come from the germline V gene. V lost 4 bases and J 3 bases, leaving 10 bases between the germline ends. This CDR3 region has 14 residues. The CDR3 sequence: CASSGGQTNQPQHF. Written as DNA, the CDR3 is TGTGCCAGCAGTGGTGGGCAGACCAATCAGCCCCAGCATTTT.

There are many counts of this clonotype. The V and J genes are TRBV24-1 and TRBJ2-5; 7 bases agree with TRBD1. J lost 9 bases, V lost 3 bases, and 9 bases had no gene match. CDR3 length: 14 residues. In germline, CDR1 is KGHDR, CDR2 SFDVKD. The CDR3 sequence is CATSDMAGTVAQYF. CDR3 sequence (DNA): TGTGCCACCAGTGATATGGCCGGGACAGTTGCCCAGTACTTC.

This clonotype was seen ten or more times. The chain combines TRBV6-1 with TRBJ2-5, with TRBD1 matching over 9 bases. The length of the CDR3 is 15 residues. V lost 5 bases and J lost 2; bases outside the gene matches: 6. CDR1 and CDR2 from the germline V gene are MNHNS and SASEGT. The CDR3 DNA is TGTGCCAGCAGTCAGGGAGACAGGGGGCAAGAGACCCAGTACTTC. As protein: CASSQGDRGQETQYF.

The V call is TRBV29-1, the J call TRBJ1-1; possible D gene TRBD1, 6 bases. Per germline, CDR1 SQVTM and CDR2 ANQGSEA. The CDR3 consists of 12 residues. Trimming left V 4 bases short and J 6 bases short, with 12 bases between. CDR3 amino acids: CSVVGAEAEAFF. The CDR3 DNA reads TGCAGCGTTGTGGGGGCTGAGGCTGAAGCTTTCTTT.

This chain joins TRBV19 and TRBJ2-7; TRBD1 might be the D (6 bases). The V end lost 5 bases, the J end lost 3 bases, and 11 bases lay between the germline ends. Germline loops: CDR1 LNHDA, CDR2 SQIVND (reference sequence). The CDR3 extends over 13 amino acids. The CDR3 reads CASSGQRNYEQYF. The DNA of the CDR3 is TGTGCCAGTAGTGGACAGAGGAACTACGAGCAGTACTTC.

This clonotype was counted a few times. This sequence joins TRBV20-1 and TRBJ2-7, with 8 bases identical to TRBD1. CDR3 size: 17 residues. The V gene's germline CDR1 is DFQATT and CDR2 SNEGSKA (reference sequence). J gave up 4 bases and V 0 bases, and 14 bases lay outside the gene matches. CDR3 sequence reads: CSARDSADRDSRYEQYF. The CDR3 bases are TGCAGTGCTAGAGATTCGGCGGACAGGGACTCTAGGTACGAGCAGTACTTC.

This clonotype was seen a few times. V and J are TRBV20-1 and TRBJ1-3, with TRBD1 identical over 9 bases. This CDR3 is 13 amino acids long. In germline, CDR1 is DFQATT, CDR2 SNEGSKA (reference sequence). Trimming removed 6 bases from V and 7 bases from J; junction bases left unmatched: 7. CDR3 residues: CSAPGQGRNTIYF. DNA of the CDR3: TGCAGTGCACCGGGACAGGGAAGGAACACCATATATTTT.

Only a few counts were recorded for this clonotype. The chain carries TRBV20-1 and TRBJ1-4; no clear D gene. This CDR3 contains 16 residues. Germline loops: CDR1 DFQATT, CDR2 SNEGSKA (reference sequence). V shed 6 bases and J shed 5 bases, with 22 bases lying between them. CDR3 DNA: TGCAGTGCCAGACCCCTCCCGGCTCCTGGGAATGAAAAACTGTTTTTT. Protein sequence: CSARPLPAPGNEKLFF.

This chain links TRBV5-1 with TRBJ1-1; D ambiguous. This CDR3 contains 15 residues. Trimming cost V 3 bases and J 5 bases, with 17 bases left between them. Germline-derived CDR1 and CDR2 are SGHRS and YFSETQ. Written as DNA, the CDR3 is TGCGCCAGCAGCTACGTTTTGGCCCCGGGAACTGAAGCTTTCTTT. This gives the protein CASSYVLAPGTEAFF.

Details on this clonotype: No DNA is shown, since the ends of the CDR3 on it are uncertain; the CDR3 is the one TCRdb lists. This sequence joins TRBV29-1 and TRBJ2-2; the table calls TRBD2, which could not be checked here. From its first to its last residue, the CDR3 has 12 amino acids. The germline V gene encodes CDR1 SQVTM and CDR2 ANQGSEA. CDR3 amino acids: CSVAGGAGTVFF.